A selection of T cell receptor beta chains follows, all from one sample in a study of blood T cell repertoires in COVID-19. The table came from immunoSEQ multiplex PCR; TCRdb's copy has only in-frame clones and leaves some out. The data hold roughly 300,000 clones, with around 88% observed a single time. Sequencing used peripheral blood. The receptors were sampled from a woman in her 50s with acute or convalescent COVID-19. CDR3s include the opening cysteine and the closing phenylalanine or tryptophan. A D gene is named only where the DNA matches it firmly. The size of a clone is reported for some rows only, either as once, few or many, or as a class for expanded clones.

V gene	D gene	clone size	J gene	CDR3 length	CDR3 DNA	CDR3 protein
TRBV3-1/TRBV3-2	TRBD1	NA	TRBJ1-6	15	TGTGCCAGCAGCCAAGCTGGGACAGATAATTCACCCCTCCACTTT	CASSQAGTDNSPLHF
TRBV6-1	TRBD1	once	TRBJ2-2	15	TGTGCCAGCAGTGAATCGACAGGGCTGACCGGGGAGCTGTTTTTT	CASSESTGLTGELFF
TRBV12-3/TRBV12-4	NA	NA	TRBJ1-5	13	TGTGCCAGCAGTTGGAGGGTGGGTCAGCCCCAGCATTTT	CASSWRVGQPQHF
TRBV27	NA	NA	TRBJ1-1	14	TGTGCCAGCAGTTTGGGGGGGCCGGGAACTGAAGCTTTCTTT	CASSLGGPGTEAFF
TRBV7-9	TRBD1	NA	TRBJ1-5	19	TGTGCCAGCAGTCGGGGGTCAGGGGGATCTCTTACCGAGGGTCAGCCCCAGCATTTT	CASSRGSGGSLTEGQPQHF
TRBV27	TRBD1	NA	TRBJ1-2	13	TGTGCCAGCAGTTTATTGACAGGGAATGGCTACACCTTC	CASSLLTGNGYTF
TRBV5-1	NA	NA	TRBJ2-1	16	TGCGCCAGCACCTCTGAGGAAGCCCTATACTACAATGAGCAGTTCTTC	CASTSEEALYYNEQFF
TRBV21-1	NA	NA	TRBJ2-1	14	TGTGCCAGCAGCAAAGCGCTCGAGGGTCCTTTTGAGTTCTTC	CASSKALEGPFEFF
TRBV18	NA	NA	TRBJ2-5	15	TGTGCCAGCTCACCACTTAGGGCGGGGCAAGAGACCCAGTACTTC	CASSPLRAGQETQYF
TRBV2	TRBD1	NA	TRBJ1-3	14	TGTGCCAGCAGACTGACAGGGGGTGGAAACACCATATATTTT	CASRLTGGGNTIYF
TRBV15	TRBD1	NA	TRBJ2-1	17	TGTGCCACCAGCAGACCCATTGGACAGGGGGGATTGAATGAGCAGTTCTTC	CATSRPIGQGGLNEQFF
TRBV7-3	NA	NA	TRBJ1-1	14	TGTGCCAGCAGCTTATGTAGGGGTCCCCCCGAAGCTTTCTTT	CASSLCRGPPEAFF
TRBV5-4	TRBD1	NA	TRBJ1-6	15	TGTGCCAGCAGCTTGATAGGACAGGGCGACTCACCCCTCCACTTT	CASSLIGQGDSPLHF
TRBV10-3	TRBD1	NA	TRBJ2-5	14	TGTGCCATCAGTGAGAGCCAGGGGGCAGAGACCCAGTACTTC	CAISESQGAETQYF
TRBV2	TRBD1	NA	TRBJ2-3	16	TGTGCCAGCAGTGGATCTTTGGGACAGGGCCTAGATACGCAGTATTTT	CASSGSLGQGLDTQYF
TRBV24-1	TRBD1	NA	TRBJ2-5	13	TGTGCCACCATGGGCGACAGGGAAGAGACCCAGTACTTC	CATMGDREETQYF
TRBV10-3	TRBD1	NA	TRBJ1-6	15	TGTGCCACCAGTCCGGCAGGGGGCCGGGATTCACCCCTCCACTTT	CATSPAGGRDSPLHF
TRBV6-5	NA	NA	TRBJ1-2	14	TGTGCCAGCTCTGGGCAGGGCCCTAACTATGGCTACACCTTC	CASSGQGPNYGYTF
TRBV5-1	TRBD1	NA	TRBJ2-3	15	TGCGCCAGCAGCTTGGAGGACAGGGGCACAGATACGCAGTATTTT	CASSLEDRGTDTQYF
TRBV3-1/TRBV3-2	NA	NA	TRBJ1-6	14	TGTGCCAGCAGCCCCGGTTTCGAGGTTGCACCCCTCCACTTT	CASSPGFEVAPLHF
TRBV6-2/TRBV6-3	TRBD1	NA	TRBJ1-6	16	TGTGCCAGCAGTTACCAAAACAGGGGACGAAATTCACCCCTCCACTTT	CASSYQNRGRNSPLHF
TRBV6-4	NA	NA	TRBJ1-1	11	TGTGCCAGCAGGAGGAACACTGAAGCTTTCTTT	CASRRNTEAFF
TRBV7-2	NA	NA	TRBJ1-5	14	TGTGCCAGCAGCCCGAGGAGGGGAGACCAGCCCCAGCATTTT	CASSPRRGDQPQHF
TRBV19	NA	NA	TRBJ2-2	16	TGTGCCAGTAGTTCTCCGACAGGCCGGGACACCGGGGAGCTGTTTTTT	CASSSPTGRDTGELFF
TRBV9	NA	NA	TRBJ1-4	13	TGTGCCAGCAGCGTAGGGACAGAAGAAAAACTGTTTTTT	CASSVGTEEKLFF
TRBV19	TRBD1	NA	TRBJ1-1	12	TGTGCCACCGGGACAGGGAACACTGAAGCTTTCTTT	CATGTGNTEAFF
TRBV28	NA	NA	TRBJ2-3	17	TGTGCCAGCAGTAGTTTTGAGGCAGGGGGGAACGCAGATACGCAGTATTTT	CASSSFEAGGNADTQYF
TRBV5-4	NA	NA	TRBJ1-1	15	TGTGCCAGCAGCTTGGGAGGCTGGATGAACACTGAAGCTTTCTTT	CASSLGGWMNTEAFF
TRBV10-1	NA	many	TRBJ1-2	16	TGCGCCAGCAGTGAGTCTTGTCAACTCTGTCTATATGGCTACACCTTC	CASSESCQLCLYGYTF
TRBV27	NA	NA	TRBJ1-2	13	TGTGCCAGCAGATCAGGGAATAACTATGGCTACACCTTC	CASRSGNNYGYTF
TRBV5-8	NA	NA	TRBJ2-5	14	TGTGCCACCACCAGGGGAAACGTCCAAGAGACCCAGTACTTC	CATTRGNVQETQYF
TRBV11-2	TRBD1	NA	TRBJ1-1	16	TGTGCCAGCAGCTTAGACCGTGGACAGGGAAGAACTGAAGCTTTCTTT	CASSLDRGQGRTEAFF
TRBV4-3	TRBD2	NA	TRBJ2-2	17	TGCGCCAGCAGCCAAGCGGCTAGCGGGATGAACACCGGGGAGCTGTTTTTT	CASSQAASGMNTGELFF
TRBV6-5	TRBD1	NA	TRBJ2-3	15	TGTGCCAGCAGTTACTCGACAGGGGACCCAGATACGCAGTATTTT	CASSYSTGDPDTQYF
TRBV3-1/TRBV3-2	TRBD1	NA	TRBJ1-2	15	TGTGCCAGCAGCCCGTCGAGCAGGGGGGTATATGGCTACACCTTC	CASSPSSRGVYGYTF
TRBV27	NA	NA	TRBJ1-6	14	TGTGCCAGCAGCCGGAGGTCCTATAATTCACCCCTCCACTTT	CASSRRSYNSPLHF
TRBV3-1/TRBV3-2	TRBD1	NA	TRBJ1-2	14	TGTGCCAGCAGCACCCGACAGGGGAACTATGGCTACACCTTC	CASSTRQGNYGYTF
TRBV11-2	TRBD2	NA	TRBJ2-1	17	TGTGCCAGCAGCTACCCCCCAGAGACTAGCGTCTTCAATGAGCAGTTCTTC	CASSYPPETSVFNEQFF
TRBV5-6	NA	NA	TRBJ2-5	14	TGTGCCAGCAGCGCACAGGTCCCCCAAGAGACCCAGTACTTC	CASSAQVPQETQYF
TRBV5-1	TRBD1	NA	TRBJ1-5	13	TGCGCCAGCAGCGGGACAGGGAGAGAGCCCCAGCATTTT	CASSGTGREPQHF
TRBV7-2	TRBD1	NA	TRBJ1-1	15	TGTGCCAGCAGCCTCAGGGGGCGCGGGGATCCTGAAGCTTTCTTT	CASSLRGRGDPEAFF
TRBV4-3	NA	NA	TRBJ2-1	17	TGCGCCAGCAGCCAAGATGGTAACATAGCCCTCAATGACGGGCAGTTCTTC	CASSQDGNIALNDGQFF
TRBV6-6	NA	NA	TRBJ2-2	13	TGTGCCAGCATGGCAGGGCCCACCGGGGAGCTGTTTTTT	CASMAGPTGELFF
TRBV19	TRBD1	NA	TRBJ1-2	17	TGTGCCAGTAGTATCTCCTCCGGGACAGGAAAAGTCTATGGCTACACCTTC	CASSISSGTGKVYGYTF
TRBV3-1/TRBV3-2	NA	NA	TRBJ1-1	13	TGTGCCAGCAGCCAAGATAGAGACACTGAAGCTTTCTTT	CASSQDRDTEAFF
TRBV11-2	TRBD1	once	TRBJ1-1	17	TGTGCCAGCAGCTTCGGGACAGGTCACTCGGGGAACACTGAAGCTTTCTTT	CASSFGTGHSGNTEAFF
TRBV20-1	NA	NA	TRBJ1-4	11	TGCAGTGCTAGCTACCGTGAAAAACTGTTTTTT	CSASYREKLFF
TRBV6-5	NA	NA	TRBJ1-6	14	TGTGCCAGCAGCCAGACAGAGTATAATTCACCCCTCCACTTT	CASSQTEYNSPLHF
TRBV2	TRBD2	NA	TRBJ2-1	14	TGTGCCGGGCGACTAGCGGGCCTCCTCAATGAGCAGTTCTTC	CAGRLAGLLNEQFF
TRBV5-6	NA	NA	TRBJ2-1	13	TGTGCCAGCAGCGGGGACACGTACAATGAGCAGTTCTTC	CASSGDTYNEQFF
TRBV12-3/TRBV12-4	NA	NA	TRBJ1-2	13	TGTGCCAGCAGTCCCTCTTCGGGAAGGGGCTACACCTTC	CASSPSSGRGYTF
TRBV29-1	NA	NA	TRBJ2-4	14	TGCAGCGTTGATCCGGGACAAGGCAAAAACATTCAGTACTTC	CSVDPGQGKNIQYF
TRBV18	TRBD2	NA	TRBJ2-1	15	TGTGCCAGCTCCCTTACACTAGCGGGGTACAATGAGCAGTTCTTC	CASSLTLAGYNEQFF